This TCR beta chain stems from a study of blood T cell repertoires in COVID-19. Study at large: Specimens from acute and convalescent COVID-19 originated in the United States, Italy and Spain.

With V trimmed by 3 bases and J by 0 bases, 9 bases remained unmatched. Germline V CDR1 and CDR2: DFQATT, SNEGSKA (reference sequence). The CDR3 loop spans 17 amino acids. Clones were sequenced by immunoSEQ multiplex PCR, and TCRdb holds only the in-frame ones, with some missing. The sample has 130,000 or so clones; approximately 80% are singletons. Sequencing was performed on peripheral blood. V is TRBV20-1 and J is TRBJ2-3; TRBD2 matches 10 bases. The source of this sequence is a human donor in a cohort sampled during active COVID-19. The CDR3 DNA is TGCAGTGCTAGTGGGCTAGCGGGAGAGCCTAGCACAGATACGCAGTATTTT. It translates to CSASGLAGEPSTDTQYF.